This TCR beta chain was profiled in a study of neurological immune-mediated disorders. TCRdb independently ran MiXCR on the 5' RACE reads; one entry per CDR3 protein. The sample has under 85,000 distinct CDR3 sequences, under 13% seen once. Germline loops: CDR1 WSHSY, CDR2 SAAADI. The CDR3 totals 14 residues. The V gene lost 6 bases and the J gene lost 2 bases, with 10 bases spanning the gap. This clonotype was found many times. The rearrangement joins TRBV10-2 to TRBJ2-2, with D perhaps TRBD2 (6 bases). The sample taken for sequencing was PBMCs. The receptor comes from a man between 35 and 55 years old in good health. CDR3 in DNA: TGCGCCAGCAGCCTCGGGGGAAACACCGGGGAGCTGTTTTTT. It specifies CASSLGGNTGELFF.